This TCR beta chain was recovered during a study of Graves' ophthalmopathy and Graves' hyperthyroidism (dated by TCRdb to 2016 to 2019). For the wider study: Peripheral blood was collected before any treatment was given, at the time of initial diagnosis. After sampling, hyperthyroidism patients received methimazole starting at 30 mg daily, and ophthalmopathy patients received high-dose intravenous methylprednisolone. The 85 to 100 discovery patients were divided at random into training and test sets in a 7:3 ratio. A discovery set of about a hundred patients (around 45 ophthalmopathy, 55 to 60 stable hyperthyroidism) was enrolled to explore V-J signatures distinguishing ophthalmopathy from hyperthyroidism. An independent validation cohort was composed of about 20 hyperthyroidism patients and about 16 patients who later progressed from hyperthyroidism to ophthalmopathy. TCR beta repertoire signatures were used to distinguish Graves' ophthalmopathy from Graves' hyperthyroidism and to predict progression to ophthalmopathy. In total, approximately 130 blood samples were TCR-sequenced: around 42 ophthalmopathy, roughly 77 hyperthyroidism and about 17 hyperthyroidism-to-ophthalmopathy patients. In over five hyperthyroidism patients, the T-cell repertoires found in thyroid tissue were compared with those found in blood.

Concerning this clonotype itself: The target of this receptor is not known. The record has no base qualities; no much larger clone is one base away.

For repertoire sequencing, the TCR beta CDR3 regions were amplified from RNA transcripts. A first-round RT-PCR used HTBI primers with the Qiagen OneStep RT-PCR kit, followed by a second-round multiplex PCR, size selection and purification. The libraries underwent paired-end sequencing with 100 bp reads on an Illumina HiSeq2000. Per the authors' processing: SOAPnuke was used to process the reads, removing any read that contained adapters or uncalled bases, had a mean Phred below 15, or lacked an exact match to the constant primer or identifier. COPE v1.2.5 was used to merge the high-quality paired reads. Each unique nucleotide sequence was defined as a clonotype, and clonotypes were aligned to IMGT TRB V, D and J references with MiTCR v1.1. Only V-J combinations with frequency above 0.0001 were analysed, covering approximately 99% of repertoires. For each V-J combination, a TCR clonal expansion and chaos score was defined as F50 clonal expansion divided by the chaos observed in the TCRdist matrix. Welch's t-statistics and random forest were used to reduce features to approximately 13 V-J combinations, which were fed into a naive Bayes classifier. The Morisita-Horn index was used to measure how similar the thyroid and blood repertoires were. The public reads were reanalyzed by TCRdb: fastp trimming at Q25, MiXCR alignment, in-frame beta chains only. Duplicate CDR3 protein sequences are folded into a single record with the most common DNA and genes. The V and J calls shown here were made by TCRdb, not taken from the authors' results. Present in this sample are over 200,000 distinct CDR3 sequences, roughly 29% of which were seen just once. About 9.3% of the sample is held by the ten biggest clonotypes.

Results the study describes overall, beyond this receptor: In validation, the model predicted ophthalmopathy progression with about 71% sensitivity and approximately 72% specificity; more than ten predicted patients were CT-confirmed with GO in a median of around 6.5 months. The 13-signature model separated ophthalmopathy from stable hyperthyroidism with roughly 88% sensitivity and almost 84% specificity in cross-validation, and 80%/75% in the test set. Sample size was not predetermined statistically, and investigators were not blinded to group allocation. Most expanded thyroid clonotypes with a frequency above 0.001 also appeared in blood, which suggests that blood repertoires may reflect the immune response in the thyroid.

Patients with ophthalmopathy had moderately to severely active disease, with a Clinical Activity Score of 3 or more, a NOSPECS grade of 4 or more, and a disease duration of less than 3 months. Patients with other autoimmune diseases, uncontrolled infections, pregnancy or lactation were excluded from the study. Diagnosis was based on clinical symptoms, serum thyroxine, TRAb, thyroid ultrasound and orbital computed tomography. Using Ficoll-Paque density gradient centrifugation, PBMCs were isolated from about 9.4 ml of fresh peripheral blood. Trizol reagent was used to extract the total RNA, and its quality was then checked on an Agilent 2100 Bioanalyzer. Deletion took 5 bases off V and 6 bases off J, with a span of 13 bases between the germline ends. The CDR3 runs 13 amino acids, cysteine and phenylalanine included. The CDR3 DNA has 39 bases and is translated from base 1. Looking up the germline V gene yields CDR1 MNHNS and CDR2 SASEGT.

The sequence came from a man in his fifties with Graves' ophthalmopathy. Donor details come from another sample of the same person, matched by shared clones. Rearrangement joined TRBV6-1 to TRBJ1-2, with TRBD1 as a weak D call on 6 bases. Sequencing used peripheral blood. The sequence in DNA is TGTGCCAGCAGTATGACAGGCTCAAATGGCTACACCTTC. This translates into CASSMTGSNGYTF.